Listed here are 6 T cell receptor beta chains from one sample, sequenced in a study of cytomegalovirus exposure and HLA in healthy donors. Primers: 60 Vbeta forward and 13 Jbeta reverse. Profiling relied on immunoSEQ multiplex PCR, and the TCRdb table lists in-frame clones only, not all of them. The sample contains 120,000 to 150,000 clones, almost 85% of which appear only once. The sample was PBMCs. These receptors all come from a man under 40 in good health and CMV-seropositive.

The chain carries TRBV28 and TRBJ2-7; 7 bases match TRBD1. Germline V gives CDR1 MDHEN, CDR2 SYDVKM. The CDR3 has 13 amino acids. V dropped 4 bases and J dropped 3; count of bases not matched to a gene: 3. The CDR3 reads CASSSGTDYEQYF. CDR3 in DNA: TGTGCCAGCAGTTCCGGGACAGACTACGAGCAGTACTTC.

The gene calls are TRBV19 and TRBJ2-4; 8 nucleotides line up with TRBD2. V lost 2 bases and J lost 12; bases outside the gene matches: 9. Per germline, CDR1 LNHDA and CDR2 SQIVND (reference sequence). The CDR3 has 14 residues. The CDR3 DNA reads TGTGCCAGTAGTATAAACAGCGGGAGCGCCAGTCAGTACTTC. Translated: CASSINSGSASQYF.

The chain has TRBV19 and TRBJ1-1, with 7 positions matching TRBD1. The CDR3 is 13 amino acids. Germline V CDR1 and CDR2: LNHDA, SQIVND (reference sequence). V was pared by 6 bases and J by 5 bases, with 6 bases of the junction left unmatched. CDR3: CASRPGTATEAFF. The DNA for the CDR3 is TGTGCCAGTAGACCCGGGACAGCTACTGAAGCTTTCTTT. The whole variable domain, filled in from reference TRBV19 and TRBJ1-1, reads DGGITQSPKYLFRKEGQNVTLSCEQNLNHDAMYWYRQDPGQGLRLIYYSQIVNDFQKGDIAEGYSVSREKKESFPLTVTSAQKNPTAFYLCASRPGTATEAFFGQGTRLTVV.

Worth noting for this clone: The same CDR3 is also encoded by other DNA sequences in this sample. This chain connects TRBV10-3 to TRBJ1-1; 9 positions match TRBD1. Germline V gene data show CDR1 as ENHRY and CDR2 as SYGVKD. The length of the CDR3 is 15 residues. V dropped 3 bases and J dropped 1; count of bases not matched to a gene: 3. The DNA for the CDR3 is TGTGCCATCAGTGACCCGGACAGGGGGAACACTGAAGCTTTCTTT. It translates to CAISDPDRGNTEAFF.

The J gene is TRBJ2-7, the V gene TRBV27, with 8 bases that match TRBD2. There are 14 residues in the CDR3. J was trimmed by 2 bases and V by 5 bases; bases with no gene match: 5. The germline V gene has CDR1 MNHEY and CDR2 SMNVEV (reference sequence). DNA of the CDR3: TGTGCCAGCAGTATACGGGGGGGAGCCTACGAGCAGTACTTC. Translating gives CASSIRGGAYEQYF.

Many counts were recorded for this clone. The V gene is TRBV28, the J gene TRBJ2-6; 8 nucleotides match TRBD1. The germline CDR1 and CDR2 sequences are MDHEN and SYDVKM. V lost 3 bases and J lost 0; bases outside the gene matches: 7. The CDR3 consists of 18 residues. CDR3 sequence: CASSFAGTGFSGANVLTF. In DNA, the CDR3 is TGTGCCAGCAGTTTTGCCGGGACAGGATTCTCTGGGGCCAACGTCCTGACTTTC. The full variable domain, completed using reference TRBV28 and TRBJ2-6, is DVKVTQSSRYLVKRTGEKVFLECVQDMDHENMFWYRQDPGLGLRLIYFSYDVKMKEKGDIPEGYSVSREKKERFSLILESASTNQTSMYLCASSFAGTGFSGANVLTFGAGSRLTVL.